This T cell receptor beta chain originates from a study of blood T cell repertoires in COVID-19. Study-level information: Some COVID-19 samples were acute and others convalescent; all came from the United States, Italy and Spain. Sources were T cells, B-cell-depleted T cells, or PBMCs; the material itself was cDNA or gDNA.

This table comes from immunoSEQ multiplex PCR, and its TCRdb copy is limited to in-frame clones, with some not included. Of roughly 130,000 clones listed, 70% to 85% are singletons. This clone was picked up a small number of times. With 5 bases clipped from V and 4 bases from J, the junction kept 14 bases outside the gene matches. CDR1 and CDR2 (germline): MGHRA, YSYEKL. CDR3 length: 17 amino acids. The origin of this receptor is a woman aged 50 to 60 with acute or convalescent COVID-19. The V call is TRBV4-1, the J call TRBJ1-5; TRBD1 agrees at 7 bases. The specimen sequenced was peripheral blood. CDR3 in amino acids: CASSNLQGTRENQPQHF. The DNA of the CDR3 is TGCGCCAGCAGCAATTTACAGGGGACGCGGGAAAATCAGCCCCAGCATTTT.